This is a list of T cell receptor beta chains from one sample in a study of T cells in Graves' hyperthyroidism and ophthalmopathy. TCRdb independently ran MiXCR on the multiplex PCR reads; one entry per CDR3 protein. The table lists roughly 100,000 distinct CDR3 sequences, roughly 40% of them singletons. Material: peripheral blood or thyroid tissue (not recorded which). The receptors were gathered from a woman younger than 45 with Graves' hyperthyroidism. The CDR3 runs from the conserved cysteine through the conserved F or W. Each record gives: V gene, J gene, clone size, D gene, CDR3 DNA, CDR3 protein. D genes are given only for firm matches. Size values are once, few and many counts, or a class for expanded clones, and some rows have none.

V: TRBV15; J: TRBJ2-7; size: .; D: TRBD1; DNA: TGTGCCACCAGCAGCCACGGGACAGGGGTCTACGAGCAGTACTTC; CDR3: CATSSHGTGVYEQYF
V: TRBV28; J: TRBJ2-5; size: many; D: TRBD1; DNA: TGTGCCAGCTCGGGCCCCCGACAGGGTCGCGAGACCCAGTACTTC; CDR3: CASSGPRQGRETQYF
V: TRBV29-1; J: TRBJ1-2; size: many; D: TRBD1; DNA: TGCAGCGTAGCGGGGGGGGGACAGGGTTCCTATGGCTACACCTTC; CDR3: CSVAGGGQGSYGYTF
V: TRBV9; J: TRBJ1-2; size: .; D: .; DNA: TGTGCCAGCAGCGTAGGGGGTAAGGGCTATGGCTACACCTTC; CDR3: CASSVGGKGYGYTF
V: TRBV29-1; J: TRBJ1-2; size: many; D: .; DNA: TGCAGCGTTGAGAAAATACAGTTCGGGGGCTACACCTTC; CDR3: CSVEKIQFGGYTF
V: TRBV10-3; J: TRBJ2-3; size: many; D: TRBD2; DNA: TGTGCCACCCATAGCGGGAGAGATGGAGATACGCAGTATTTT; CDR3: CATHSGRDGDTQYF
V: TRBV6-6; J: TRBJ2-2; size: many; D: .; DNA: TGTGCCAGCACCTCGGGCTACACCGGGGAGCTGTTTTTT; CDR3: CASTSGYTGELFF
V: TRBV28; J: TRBJ2-7; size: .; D: .; DNA: TGTGCCAGCAGTTTCTGGTGGCGGAGATCCTACGAGCAGTACTTC; CDR3: CASSFWWRRSYEQYF
V: TRBV20-1; J: TRBJ1-6; size: .; D: TRBD1; DNA: TGCAGTGCTAGCCCGGGACAGGACTATAATTCACCCCTCCACTTT; CDR3: CSASPGQDYNSPLHF
V: TRBV30; J: TRBJ1-5; size: many; D: .; DNA: TGTGCCTGGAGTCAGACACGGAATCAGCCCCAGCATTTT; CDR3: CAWSQTRNQPQHF
V: TRBV7-9; J: TRBJ2-7; size: many; D: .; DNA: TGTGCCAGCAGCTTAGGATTCGGGACCCCCTACGAGCAGTACTTC; CDR3: CASSLGFGTPYEQYF
V: TRBV2; J: TRBJ1-4; size: many; D: TRBD1; DNA: TGTGCCAGCAGTGAAGAAGCGACAGGGAGAGCAACTAATGAAAAACTGTTTTTT; CDR3: CASSEEATGRATNEKLFF
V: TRBV7-2; J: TRBJ2-2; size: many; D: TRBD2; DNA: TGTGCCAGCAGCCAGAAGCTAGCGGGTCTTACCACCGGGGAGCTGTTTTTT; CDR3: CASSQKLAGLTTGELFF
V: TRBV10-3; J: TRBJ1-2; size: .; D: .; DNA: TGTGCCATCAGTGGACCGGTAGGCTACACCTTC; CDR3: CAISGPVGYTF
V: TRBV9; J: TRBJ2-5; size: many; D: .; DNA: TGTGCCAGCAGCGCCGGACCCGGCGGTGGGACCCAGTACTTC; CDR3: CASSAGPGGGTQYF
V: TRBV12-3/TRBV12-4; J: TRBJ2-5; size: .; D: .; DNA: TGTGCCAGCAGTCCTAGCGTCGAGACCCAGTACTTC; CDR3: CASSPSVETQYF
V: TRBV20-1; J: TRBJ2-5; size: few; D: TRBD1; DNA: TGCAGTGCGAGGGGACAGGGGGGATCGGAGACCCAGTACTTC; CDR3: CSARGQGGSETQYF
V: TRBV7-8; J: TRBJ1-5; size: .; D: TRBD1; DNA: TGTGCCAGCAGCACAGGGGGGAATCAGCCCCAGCACTTT; CDR3: CASSTGGNQPQHF
V: TRBV15; J: TRBJ1-5; size: .; D: .; DNA: TGTGCCACCAGCAGAGATCGTGGGGGGGAACAGCCCCAGCATTTT; CDR3: CATSRDRGGEQPQHF
V: TRBV15; J: TRBJ2-7; size: .; D: .; DNA: TGTGCCACCAGCAGAGGGAACCCCTACGAGCAGTACTTC; CDR3: CATSRGNPYEQYF
V: TRBV19; J: TRBJ1-1; size: .; D: .; DNA: TGTGCCAGCAACGTTGGGAAGGGAGACACTGAAGCTTTCTTT; CDR3: CASNVGKGDTEAFF
V: TRBV12-3/TRBV12-4; J: TRBJ2-3; size: many; D: TRBD2; DNA: TGTGCCAGCAGTTGGACTAGCGGGACGGTAGATACGCAGTATTTT; CDR3: CASSWTSGTVDTQYF
V: TRBV7-2; J: TRBJ2-5; size: .; D: .; DNA: TGTGCCAGCAGCTTAGGCGTAGGACAGCCCCAAGAGACCCAGTACTTC; CDR3: CASSLGVGQPQETQYF
V: TRBV9; J: TRBJ2-5; size: once; D: .; DNA: TGTGCCGACAGCGTAGGGGACAACCAAGAGACCCAGTACTTC; CDR3: CADSVGDNQETQYF
V: TRBV29-1; J: TRBJ2-7; size: .; D: TRBD2; DNA: TGCAGCGTCGCGGGAGGAGTCGGGGAGCAGTACTTC; CDR3: CSVAGGVGEQYF
V: TRBV20-1; J: TRBJ2-5; size: few; D: .; DNA: TGCAGCGCCCCGGTGGGATGGGAGACCCAGTACTTC; CDR3: CSAPVGWETQYF
V: TRBV20-1; J: TRBJ2-7; size: many; D: .; DNA: TGCAGTGCTAGCTCCGGCGGGGCCTCCTACGAGCAGTACTTC; CDR3: CSASSGGASYEQYF
V: TRBV6-5; J: TRBJ1-2; size: many; D: .; DNA: TGTGCCAGCAGTTACCACCGGGACCTACCTTATGGCTACACCTTC; CDR3: CASSYHRDLPYGYTF
V: TRBV5-1; J: TRBJ2-3; size: many; D: .; DNA: TGCGCCAGCAGCTTGGAGGCAGCTAGCACAGATACGCAGTATTTT; CDR3: CASSLEAASTDTQYF
V: TRBV28; J: TRBJ2-2; size: .; D: .; DNA: TGTGCCAGCAGTACCCCCGCCCGAAACACCGGGGAGCTGTTTTTT; CDR3: CASSTPARNTGELFF
V: TRBV7-6; J: TRBJ2-7; size: .; D: TRBD2; DNA: TGTGCCAGCAGCTTCGCGGGGCCTAGCGGGAGTTTTACCTACGAGCAGTACTTC; CDR3: CASSFAGPSGSFTYEQYF
V: TRBV20-1; J: TRBJ2-7; size: many; D: TRBD2; DNA: TGCAGTGCAACCGGCCCGGCGGGAGGATTCCACGAGCAGTACTTC; CDR3: CSATGPAGGFHEQYF
V: TRBV13; J: TRBJ2-5; size: many; D: TRBD1; DNA: TGTGCCAGCAGCTTCGGGGGACAGGGAAAAGAGACCCAGTACTTC; CDR3: CASSFGGQGKETQYF
V: TRBV20-1; J: TRBJ1-6; size: .; D: .; DNA: TGCAGTGCTAGCCCGGGGCAGGCTAATTCACCCCTCCACTTT; CDR3: CSASPGQANSPLHF
V: TRBV19; J: TRBJ2-2; size: many; D: .; DNA: TGTGCCAGTAGTATTGCTACAGGGACCGGGGAGCTGTTTTTT; CDR3: CASSIATGTGELFF
V: TRBV6-5; J: TRBJ1-1; size: many; D: .; DNA: TGTGCCAGCAGCTGGGACGGTACTGAAGCTTTCTTT; CDR3: CASSWDGTEAFF
V: TRBV12-3/TRBV12-4; J: TRBJ2-2; size: many; D: .; DNA: TGTGCCAGCAGTTTAGTTTTGGGCACCGGGGAGCTGTTTTTT; CDR3: CASSLVLGTGELFF
V: TRBV5-6; J: TRBJ1-5; size: many; D: .; DNA: TGTGCCAGCAGCTTGGAGCGGGGTCAGCCCCAGCATTTT; CDR3: CASSLERGQPQHF
V: TRBV7-9; J: TRBJ1-1; size: many; D: .; DNA: TGTGCCAGCAGCCGGACCGGGAAGGGCACTGAAGCTTTCTTT; CDR3: CASSRTGKGTEAFF
V: TRBV7-8; J: TRBJ1-1; size: many; D: .; DNA: TGTGCCAGCAGCTTCCAGGGCAGAATGAACACTGAAGCTTTCTTT; CDR3: CASSFQGRMNTEAFF
V: TRBV5-5; J: TRBJ2-7; size: .; D: TRBD2; DNA: TGTGCCAGCAGCTGTGTAGCGGGAACCTACGAGCAGTACTTC; CDR3: CASSCVAGTYEQYF
V: TRBV12-3/TRBV12-4; J: TRBJ1-3; size: many; D: .; DNA: TGTGCCAGCAGCCCCCAACAGGGTGAGGCTGGAAACACCATATATTTT; CDR3: CASSPQQGEAGNTIYF
V: TRBV14; J: TRBJ1-6; size: .; D: TRBD1; DNA: TGTGCCAGCATTCCCCGTGGGACAGGGGCTTCACCCCTCCACTTC; CDR3: CASIPRGTGASPLHF
V: TRBV12-3/TRBV12-4; J: TRBJ2-3; size: .; D: .; DNA: TGTGCCAGCGGCCCAGCCCGGACCCGAGAGACGCAGTATTTT; CDR3: CASGPARTRETQYF
V: TRBV7-3; J: TRBJ2-7; size: .; D: TRBD2; DNA: TGTGCCAGCAGCCGATCCGTGAGGACTAGCGGGTCCCACGAGCAGTACTTC; CDR3: CASSRSVRTSGSHEQYF